The clone carrying this TCR beta chain was detected only once. The sample originates from a study of blood T cell repertoires in COVID-19. The CDR3 loop spans 15 amino acids. Some clones are missing from TCRdb's copy, which holds only in-frame ones; the method was immunoSEQ multiplex PCR. The table shows more than 110,000 clones, with 65% to 90% occurring only once. The TCR was taken from a man aged 50-59 years with acute or convalescent COVID-19. Sequencing input: peripheral blood. The genes are TRBV21-1 and TRBJ2-3; the table assigns TRBD2, which was not confirmed against the DNA. TRBV21-1 is marked as a pseudogene. CDR3 region: CASSKFPSAADTQYF. The CDR3 DNA sequence: TGTGCCAGCAGCAAATTCCCATCGGCGGCAGATACGCAGTATTTT.